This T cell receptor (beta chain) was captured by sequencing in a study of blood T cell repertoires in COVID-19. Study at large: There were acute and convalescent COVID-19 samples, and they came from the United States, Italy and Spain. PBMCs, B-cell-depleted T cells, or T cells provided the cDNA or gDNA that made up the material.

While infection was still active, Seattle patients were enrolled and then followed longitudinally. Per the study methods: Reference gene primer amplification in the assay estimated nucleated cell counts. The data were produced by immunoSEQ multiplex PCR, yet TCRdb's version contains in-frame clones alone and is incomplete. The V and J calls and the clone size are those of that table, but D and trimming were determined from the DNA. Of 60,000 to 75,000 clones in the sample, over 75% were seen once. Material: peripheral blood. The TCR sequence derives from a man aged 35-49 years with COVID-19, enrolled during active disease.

The CDR3 region has the DNA TGTGCCAGCAGTCAACAGGGGGACTATGGCTACACCTTC. Protein: CASSQQGDYGYTF. The gene calls are TRBV3-1 (or the pseudogene TRBV3-2) and TRBJ1-2; 8 bases are a match to TRBD1. With V trimmed by 6 bases and J by 3 bases, 3 bases remained unmatched. The germline V gene has CDR1 LGHDT and CDR2 YNNKEL (reference sequence). The CDR3 spans 13 residues.